This TCR beta chain was observed in a study of blood T cell repertoires in COVID-19. Looking at the study overall: The samples span acute and convalescent COVID-19 from the United States, Italy and Spain.

Sequencing used immunoSEQ multiplex PCR; TCRdb keeps in-frame clones, though not all of them. The sample has about 220,000 clones; approximately 86% are singletons. All enrollees were roughly 18 to 95 years old and from about two dozen US areas. This CDR3 is built from 14 residues. Germline CDR1 and CDR2: WNHNN and SYGVQD (reference sequence). The ends were cut back, 4 bases at V and 3 bases at J, with 12 bases in the middle. The V gene is TRBV10-1, the J gene TRBJ1-2; maybe TRBD1 (5 bases). Specimen: PBMCs or T cells enriched from blood (not recorded which). The source of this sequence is a woman aged 25 to 45 with acute COVID-19. The CDR3 nucleotides read TGCGCCAGCAGTGCCGCAGGGAGGGACTATGGCTACACCTTC. This gives the protein CASSAAGRDYGYTF.